This T cell receptor beta chain was recovered during a study of blood T cell repertoires in COVID-19. Some clones are missing from TCRdb's copy, which holds only in-frame ones; the method was immunoSEQ multiplex PCR. The sample has about 190,000 clones; 70% to 90% are singletons. The ends lost 3 bases at V and 4 bases at J; junction bases unmatched: 13. CDR1 and CDR2 from the germline V gene are SGHRS and YFSETQ. The CDR3 has 18 amino acids. Sequenced material: peripheral blood. The chain uses TRBV5-1 and TRBJ2-7; 13 positions agree with TRBD2. This TCR was sampled from a man between 35 and 55 years old with active or convalescent COVID-19. Here the CDR3 DNA reads TGCGCCAGCAGCTCCTCCGGGACTAGCGGGAATAAATTGTACGAGCAGTACTTC. Its translation is CASSSSGTSGNKLYEQYF.